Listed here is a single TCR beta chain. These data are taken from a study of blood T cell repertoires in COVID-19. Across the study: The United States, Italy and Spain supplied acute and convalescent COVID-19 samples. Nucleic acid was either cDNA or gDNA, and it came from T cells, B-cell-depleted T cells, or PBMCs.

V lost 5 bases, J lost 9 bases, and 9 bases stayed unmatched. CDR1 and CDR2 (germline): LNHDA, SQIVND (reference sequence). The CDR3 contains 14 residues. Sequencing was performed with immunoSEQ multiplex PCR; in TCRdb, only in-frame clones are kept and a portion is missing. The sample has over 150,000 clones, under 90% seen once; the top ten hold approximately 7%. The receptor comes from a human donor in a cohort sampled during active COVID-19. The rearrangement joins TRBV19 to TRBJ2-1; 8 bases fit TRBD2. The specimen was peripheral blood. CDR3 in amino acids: CASSRGGISLEQFF. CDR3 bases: TGTGCCAGTAGTCGGGGGGGCATCAGCCTTGAGCAGTTCTTC.